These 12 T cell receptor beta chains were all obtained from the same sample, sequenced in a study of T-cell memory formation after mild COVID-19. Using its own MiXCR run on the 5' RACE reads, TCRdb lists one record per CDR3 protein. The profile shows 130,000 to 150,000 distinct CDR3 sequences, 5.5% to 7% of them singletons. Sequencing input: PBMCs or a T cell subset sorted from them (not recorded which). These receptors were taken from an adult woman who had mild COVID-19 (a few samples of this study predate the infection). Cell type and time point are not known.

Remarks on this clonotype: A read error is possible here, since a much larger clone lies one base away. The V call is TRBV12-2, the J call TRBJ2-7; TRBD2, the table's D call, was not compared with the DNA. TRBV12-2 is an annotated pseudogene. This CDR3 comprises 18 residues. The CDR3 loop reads CASRLARFERQSSYEQYF. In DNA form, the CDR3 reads TGTGCAAGTCGCTTAGCGCGGTTCGAGCGGCAAAGCTCCTACGAGCAGTACTTC.

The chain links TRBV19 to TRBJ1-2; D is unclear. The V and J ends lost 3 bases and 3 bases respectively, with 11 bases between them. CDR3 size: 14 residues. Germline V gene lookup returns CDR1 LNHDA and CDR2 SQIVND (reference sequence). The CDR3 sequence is CASSITSTYYGYTF. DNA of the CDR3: TGTGCCAGTAGTATTACGTCTACCTACTATGGCTACACCTTC.

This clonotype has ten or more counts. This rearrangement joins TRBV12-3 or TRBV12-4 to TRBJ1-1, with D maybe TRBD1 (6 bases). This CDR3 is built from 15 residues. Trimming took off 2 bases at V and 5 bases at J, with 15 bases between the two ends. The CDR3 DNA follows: TGTGCCAGCAGTTTAATGGGGGCCGAGAGGACTGAAGCTTTCTTT. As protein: CASSLMGAERTEAFF.

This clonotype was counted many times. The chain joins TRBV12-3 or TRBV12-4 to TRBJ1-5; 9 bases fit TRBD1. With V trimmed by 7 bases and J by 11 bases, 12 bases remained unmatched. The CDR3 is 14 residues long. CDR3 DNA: TGTGCCAGCACCGAACGACAGGGGGTTCGATCCCAGCATTTT. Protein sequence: CASTERQGVRSQHF.

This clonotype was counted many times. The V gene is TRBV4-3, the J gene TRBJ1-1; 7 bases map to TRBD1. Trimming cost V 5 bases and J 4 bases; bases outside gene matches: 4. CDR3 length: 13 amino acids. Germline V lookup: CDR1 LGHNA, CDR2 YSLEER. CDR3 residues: CASSNRGGTEAFF. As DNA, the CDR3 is TGCGCCAGCAGCAACAGGGGCGGCACTGAAGCTTTCTTT.

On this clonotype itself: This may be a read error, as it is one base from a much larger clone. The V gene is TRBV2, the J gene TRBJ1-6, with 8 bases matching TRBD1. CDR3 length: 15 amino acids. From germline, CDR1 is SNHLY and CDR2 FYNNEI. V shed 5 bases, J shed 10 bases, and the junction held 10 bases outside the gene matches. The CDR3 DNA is TGTGCCAGCAGTAGAGATGACAGGGGCGACTCACCCCTCCACTTT. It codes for CASSRDDRGDSPLHF.

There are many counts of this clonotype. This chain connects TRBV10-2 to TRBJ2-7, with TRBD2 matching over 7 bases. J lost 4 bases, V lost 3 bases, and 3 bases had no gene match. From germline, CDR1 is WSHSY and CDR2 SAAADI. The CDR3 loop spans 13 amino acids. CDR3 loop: CASSEGRVYEQYF. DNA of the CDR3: TGCGCCAGCAGTGAAGGGAGGGTTTACGAGCAGTACTTC.

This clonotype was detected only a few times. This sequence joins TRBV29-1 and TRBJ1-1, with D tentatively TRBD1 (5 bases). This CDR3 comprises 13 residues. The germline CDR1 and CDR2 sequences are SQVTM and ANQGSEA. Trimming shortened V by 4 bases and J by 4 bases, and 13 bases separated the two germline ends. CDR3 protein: CSVGARAATEAFF. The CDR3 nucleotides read TGCAGCGTTGGGGCCAGGGCGGCCACTGAAGCTTTCTTT.

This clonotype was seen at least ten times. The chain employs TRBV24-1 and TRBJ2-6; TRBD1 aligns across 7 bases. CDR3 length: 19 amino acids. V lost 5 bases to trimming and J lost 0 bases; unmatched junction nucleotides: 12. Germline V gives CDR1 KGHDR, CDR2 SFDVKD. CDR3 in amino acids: CATSGGWLQGSSGANVLTF. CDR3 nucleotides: TGTGCCACCAGTGGGGGGTGGCTACAGGGGAGCTCTGGGGCCAACGTCCTGACTTTC.

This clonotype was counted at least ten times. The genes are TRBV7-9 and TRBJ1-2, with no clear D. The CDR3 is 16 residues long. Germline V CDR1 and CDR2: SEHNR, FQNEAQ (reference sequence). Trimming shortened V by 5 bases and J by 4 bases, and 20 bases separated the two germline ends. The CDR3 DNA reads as TGTGCCAGCAGCCCCCAAGGCGAGATATTTAGCTATGGCTACACCTTC. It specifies CASSPQGEIFSYGYTF.

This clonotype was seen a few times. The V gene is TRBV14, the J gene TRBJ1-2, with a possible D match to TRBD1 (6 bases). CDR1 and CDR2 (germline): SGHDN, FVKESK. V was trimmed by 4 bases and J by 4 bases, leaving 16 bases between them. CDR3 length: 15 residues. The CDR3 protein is CASSPWIDRSYGYTF. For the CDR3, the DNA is TGTGCCAGCAGCCCTTGGATTGACAGGAGCTATGGCTACACCTTC. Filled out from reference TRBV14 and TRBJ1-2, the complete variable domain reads EAGVTQFPSHSVIEKGQTVTLRCDPISGHDNLYWYRRVMGKEIKFLLHFVKESKQDESGMPNNRFLAERTGGTYSTLKVQPAELEDSGVYFCASSPWIDRSYGYTFGSGTRLTVV.

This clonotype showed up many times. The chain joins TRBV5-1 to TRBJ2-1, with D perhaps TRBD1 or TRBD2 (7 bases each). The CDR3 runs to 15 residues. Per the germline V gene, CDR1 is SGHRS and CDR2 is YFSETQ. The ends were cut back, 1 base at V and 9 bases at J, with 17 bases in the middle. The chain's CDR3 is CASSLSLSGDSEQFF. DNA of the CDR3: TGCGCCAGCAGCTTGTCACTCAGCGGGGACAGTGAGCAGTTCTTC.